One sample yielded the 20 T cell receptor beta chains listed below, sequenced in a study of T cell repertoires in cytomegalovirus infection. These receptors have no known antigen. TCRdb passed the reads through MiXCR, listing each CDR3 protein once. The profile shows fewer than 1,000,000 distinct CDR3 sequences, roughly 30% of them singletons. The specimen comprised cultured CD8+ T cells from PBMCs, sampled from culture after CMV antigen stimulation. The source of these receptors is a human donor in good health (CMV status not recorded). Some clones in this sample may be carry-over from other donors' samples.

The chain has TRBV14 and TRBJ2-7; maybe TRBD1 (6 bases). The V gene lost 4 bases and the J gene lost 4 bases, with 17 bases spanning the gap. This CDR3 has 15 amino acids. Germline CDR1 is SGHDN and CDR2 is FVKESK. CDR3 region: CASSPRGYFGYEQYF. The CDR3, as DNA: TGTGCCAGCAGCCCAAGGGGGTATTTCGGGTACGAGCAGTACTTC.

This clonotype was picked up many times. The CDR3: CASRWTENTEAFF. CDR3 nucleotides: TGTGCCAGCAGGTGGACAGAGAACACTGAAGCTTTCTTT. The rearrangement uses TRBV12-3 or TRBV12-4 and TRBJ1-1; the D gene is possibly TRBD1 (6 bases). The V end was cut by 6 bases, the J end by 1 base, with 9 bases between. The CDR3 sequence is 13 residues long.

This clonotype was recorded a few times. The chain joins TRBV6-5 to TRBJ1-5, with 11 positions matching TRBD1. CDR3 length: 15 amino acids. The trim removed 5 bases at V and 6 bases at J, leaving 6 bases unmatched. Per the germline V gene, CDR1 is MNHEY and CDR2 is SVGAGI. CDR3 DNA sequence: TGTGCCAGCAGTCACGGACAGGGGGCCAGTCAGCCCCAGCATTTT. It codes for CASSHGQGASQPQHF.

The rearrangement joins TRBV6-8 to TRBJ2-7; no clear D. The CDR3 consists of 12 residues. CDR1 is MNHGY, CDR2 SAAAGT, per germline. Deletions cut 6 bases from V and 5 bases from J, with 11 bases between. The CDR3 here is CASRDPANEQYV. In DNA, the CDR3 is TGTGCCAGCAGGGACCCCGCCAACGAGCAGTACGTC.

The chain has TRBV12-5 and TRBJ1-1; no reliable D call. The CDR3 contains 12 residues. Germline CDR1 and CDR2: LGHNT and FRNRAP. Trimming left V 7 bases short and J 1 base short, with 7 bases between. CDR3 protein: CASVRGNTEAFF. The CDR3 DNA is TGTGCTAGTGTCCGAGGGAACACTGAAGCTTTCTTT.

The chain has TRBV4-1 and TRBJ1-3; 9 bases map to TRBD1. Germline CDR1 and CDR2: MGHRA and YSYEKL. The CDR3 extends over 18 amino acids. The junction had 7 bases not matched to a gene; V was cut back by 0 bases and J by 1 base. The CDR3 loop is CASSQERTGEGSGNTIYF. The CDR3 DNA reads TGCGCCAGCAGCCAAGAGAGGACAGGGGAGGGTTCTGGAAACACCATATATTTT.

The V and J genes are TRBV19 and TRBJ2-5; 14 bases fit TRBD2. V gave up 5 bases and J gave up 2 bases; unmatched junction bases: 1. From germline, CDR1 is LNHDA and CDR2 SQIVND (reference sequence). The CDR3 runs 15 residues. The CDR3 loop is CASSWTSGGQETQYF. The CDR3 nucleotides are TGTGCCAGTAGTTGGACTAGCGGGGGGCAAGAGACCCAGTACTTC.

This chain joins TRBV19 and TRBJ1-2; D is perhaps TRBD1 (5 bases). This CDR3 has 16 amino acids. Germline assignment: CDR1 LNHDA and CDR2 SQIVND (reference sequence). Trimming took 4 bases from V and 13 from J, leaving 28 bases between them. The CDR3 DNA reads as TGTGCCAGTAGTACCGTTATCGGGATCGACAACCCCCAGGGCACCTTC. Its protein product is CASSTVIGIDNPQGTF. The entire variable domain, with the rest obtained from reference TRBV19 and TRBJ1-2, is as follows: DGGITQSPKYLFRKEGQNVTLSCEQNLNHDAMYWYRQDPGQGLRLIYYSQIVNDFQKGDIAEGYSVSREKKESFPLTVTSAQKNPTAFYLCASSTVIGIDNPQGTFGSGTRLTVV.

This chain links TRBV19 with TRBJ1-2; D gene ambiguous. The V end was cut by 6 bases, the J end by 4 bases, with 24 bases between. Germline lookup yields CDR1 LNHDA and CDR2 SQIVND (reference sequence). This CDR3 contains 17 residues. Written as DNA, the CDR3 is TGTGCCAGTAGCTTGAGGCCAAATGGCGATCCCTCCTATGGCTACACCTTC. This sequence encodes CASSLRPNGDPSYGYTF.

CDR3 loop: CASSLQMGYEQYF. DNA of the CDR3: TGTGCCAGCAGCTTACAAATGGGCTACGAGCAGTACTTC. J is TRBJ2-7 and V is TRBV7-9, with D uncertain. Germline CDR1 reads SEHNR; CDR2 reads FQNEAQ (reference sequence). The CDR3 is 13 residues long. V was cut by 2 bases and J by 3 bases, with 8 bases left in between.

This clonotype was recorded a few times. The chain has TRBV7-9 and TRBJ2-1, with 7 bases identical to TRBD1. Germline trimming cut 4 bases from V and 3 bases from J; bases unmatched to any gene: 9. The CDR3 spans 16 residues. Looked up from germline, CDR1 is SEHNR and CDR2 is FQNEAQ (reference sequence). CDR3 DNA sequence: TGTGCCAGCAGCTCACAGGGGTCACTAAACTACAATGAGCAGTTCTTC. It yields the protein CASSSQGSLNYNEQFF. The entire variable domain, with the rest obtained from reference TRBV7-9 and TRBJ2-1, is as follows: DTGVSQNPRHKITKRGQNVTFRCDPISEHNRLYWYRQTLGQGPEFLTYFQNEAQLEKSRLLSDRFSAERPKGSFSTLEIQRTEQGDSAMYLCASSSQGSLNYNEQFFGPGTRLTVL.

In this sample, this clonotype turned up many times. The rearrangement joins TRBV7-2 to TRBJ2-3, with TRBD2 identical over 10 bases. Germline CDR1 reads SGHTA; CDR2 reads FQGNSA. The CDR3 is made up of 19 amino acids. The V gene end was trimmed by 3 bases and the J gene end by 2 bases; junction bases not matched to a gene: 14. CDR3 sequence: CASSLLGAGGLLNTDTQYF. DNA for the CDR3: TGTGCCAGCAGCTTGCTTGGAGCGGGGGGGTTACTAAACACAGATACGCAGTATTTT.

This chain connects TRBV12-3 or TRBV12-4 to TRBJ1-2; no firm D call. Trimming took off 1 base at V and 1 base at J, with 10 bases between the two ends. There are 15 residues in the CDR3. DNA of the CDR3: TGTGCCAGCAGTTTAGTAGGACGGCTTAACTATGGCTACACCTTC. Protein: CASSLVGRLNYGYTF.

This clonotype appeared once. The chain has TRBV6-5 and TRBJ2-2, with 8 bases lining up with TRBD1. Losses at the gene ends were 2 bases for V and 1 base for J; bases not matched to a gene: 3. This CDR3 has 16 residues. Germline V gene lookup returns CDR1 MNHEY and CDR2 SVGAGI. CDR3 residues: CASSYLDRGNTGELFF. The DNA for the CDR3 is TGTGCCAGCAGTTACCTAGACAGGGGGAACACCGGGGAGCTGTTTTTT.

A note on this clonotype: This may come from a read error, since a much larger clone is one base off. The J gene is TRBJ1-1, the V gene TRBV7-8, with D maybe TRBD1 (5 bases). Trimming removed 4 bases at V and 3 bases at J, with 15 bases between. Looked up from germline, CDR1 is SGHVS and CDR2 is FQNEAQ. The CDR3 loop spans 15 amino acids. The CDR3 is CASSSSETVHTEAFF. The CDR3 DNA sequence: TGTGCCAGCAGCTCGTCCGAGACAGTCCACACTGAAGCTTTCTTT.

This clonotype was seen only a few times. The chain is built from TRBV7-6 and TRBJ2-1; D might be TRBD2 (6 bases). The CDR3 has 15 residues. Deletions cut 5 bases from V and 8 bases from J, with 19 bases between. Germline V gene lookup returns CDR1 SGHVS and CDR2 FNYEAQ. The CDR3 DNA sequence: TGTGCCAGCAGCCCCCCCGGTCTAGCGAAGGATGAGCAGTTCTTC. Its translation: CASSPPGLAKDEQFF.

This sequence joins TRBV6-5 and TRBJ1-1; D is ambiguous. Germline V gene lookup returns CDR1 MNHEY and CDR2 SVGAGI. This CDR3 contains 14 residues. V gave up 2 bases and J gave up 1 base, with 8 bases separating them. The CDR3, as DNA: TGTGCCAGCAGTTACGTCGCAGGGAACACTGAAGCTTTCTTT. This encodes CASSYVAGNTEAFF.

The chain links TRBV20-1 to TRBJ2-1, with 9 bases matching TRBD2. The V gene end was trimmed by 3 bases and the J gene end by 6 bases; junction bases not matched to a gene: 18. Per germline, CDR1 DFQATT and CDR2 SNEGSKA (reference sequence). This CDR3 has 18 amino acids. The CDR3 region has the DNA TGCAGTGCTAGTTACTCGATCCCCCTAGCGGGACCCTTCAATGAGCAGTTCTTC. Translating gives CSASYSIPLAGPFNEQFF.

The chain recombines TRBV2 with TRBJ1-4; tentative D call: TRBD1 (5 bases). The germline V and J ends were trimmed by 7 bases and 7 bases, with 22 bases remaining between them. Germline V lookup: CDR1 SNHLY, CDR2 FYNNEI. The CDR3 is 16 amino acids. Here the CDR3 reads CASIRVTGTVGEKLFF. In DNA form, the CDR3 reads TGTGCCAGCATTCGGGTCACTGGGACCGTTGGTGAAAAACTGTTTTTT.

J is TRBJ1-3 and V is TRBV7-9; D remains ambiguous. Trimming cost V 5 bases and J 4 bases, with 18 bases left between them. This CDR3 comprises 16 residues. The V gene's germline CDR1 is SEHNR and CDR2 FQNEAQ (reference sequence). The CDR3 nucleotides read TGTGCCAGCAGCCCCTCCGGGTGGGAGTCAGGAAACACCATATATTTT. Translating it yields CASSPSGWESGNTIYF. The full variable domain, its missing parts supplied by reference TRBV7-9 and TRBJ1-3, is DTGVSQNPRHKITKRGQNVTFRCDPISEHNRLYWYRQTLGQGPEFLTYFQNEAQLEKSRLLSDRFSAERPKGSFSTLEIQRTEQGDSAMYLCASSPSGWESGNTIYFGEGSWLTVV.